This TCR beta chain is from a study of blood T cells in healthy people across ages (dated by TCRdb to 2013 to 2016). Context from the whole study: Template switching captured roughly one uniquely barcoded TCR beta cDNA molecule per two T cells in model experiments. The study measured age-related changes in TCR beta repertoire diversity using deep sequencing normalized with unique cDNA molecular identifiers. The donors were split into four age groups: young (average around 15 years), middle-aged (about 40), aged (approximately 60) and long-lived (under 85). To avoid experimental bias, donors of different ages were spread randomly across the sequencing lanes. For two donors (one aged 18 to 30 and one aged 80 or older), the study analyzed two additional independent replicas of 1 million unique cDNA reads from the same blood draw. The study at large found these results: Because the CMV infection status of the donors was unknown, age-related changes in expanded clonotypes may potentially have been confounded. Compared with the aged group, more naive CD4+ T cells, fewer expanded clones and increased TCR diversity were shown by the long-lived group, suggesting age selection. Because profiling used bulk unsorted PBMCs, naive and antigen-experienced compartments could not be compared conclusively. A strong correlation was found between observed TCR beta diversity and the percentage of naive T cells measured by flow cytometry. Observed TCR beta diversity per million T cells fell roughly linearly with age, and a significant reduction was already apparent by age roughly 40. Total diversity estimates from one million sequenced T cells were considered lower bounds and underestimates.

Donors were 30 to 45 systemically healthy Caucasian individuals from Russia aged roughly 6 to 95 years. About 10 milliliters of peripheral blood were collected from each donor into EDTA-treated Vacutainer tubes. PBMCs were isolated by Ficoll-Paque density-gradient centrifugation, with at least 7 million obtained per sample. Trizol reagent was used to extract total RNA from PBMCs, with at least 5.5 micrograms per sample. For every donor, an aliquot of PBMCs went through flow cytometry to measure the percentages of naive CD45RAhigh/CD27high T cells. Library preparation was by 5' RACE. Instrument on record: Illumina HiSeq 2500. A second PCR of roughly 7 to 11 cycles was performed with a sample-barcoded 5' primer and a J-beta primer mix. A template-switch 5' adaptor carrying 12 random nucleotides introduced a unique molecular identifier onto each TCR beta cDNA molecule. Each sample yielded at least 3 million CDR3-containing paired-end reads. The Mint cDNA synthesis kit, primed by a TRBC-specific oligonucleotide, was used to synthesize first-strand cDNA from all RNA. Following uracil-DNA glycosylase treatment, a first 18-cycle PCR with universal primers M1SS and BC2_uni_R was performed on all cDNA. Per the authors' processing: Each sample was normalized by randomly selecting 1 million high-quality reads, each carrying a distinct molecular identifier. Reads sharing molecular identifiers were discarded rather than binned into consensus sequences. MiTCR, with a Q25 quality threshold and the strictest error-elimination algorithm, was used for CDR3 identification, clonotype clustering and error correction. A nonparametric unseen species model with Euler transformation was used to estimate lower-bound total TCR beta diversity. TCRdb reran the public reads through fastp at Q25 and MiXCR, keeping productive beta chains. Identical CDR3 proteins give one entry, which carries the most common genes and DNA. The V and J calls and clone size are TCRdb's, not the authors'. This sample is represented by about 1.7 million distinct CDR3 sequences; approximately 30% of them were singletons. The biggest ten clones account for 7% to 9% of the sample.

This clonotype occurred a few times. Its cognate antigen has yet to be identified. One base away there is no much larger clone; base qualities are not given. This TCR was sampled from a woman between 25 and 40 years old in good health. Sequencing was performed on blood.

The DNA sequence is as follows: TGTGCTAGTGGGGGGGCCGGGACAGGACAAGAGACCCAGTACTTC. Translated, this is CASGGAGTGQETQYF. Recombination connected TRBV12-5 to TRBJ2-5, and 8 junction bases match TRBD1. Germline trimming: 6 bases from V, 2 bases from J; junction bases outside gene matches: 8. Spanning cysteine to phenylalanine, the CDR3 consists of 15 amino acids. The retained sequence is limited to the CDR3, 45 bases, with the frame set at the first base. CDR1 and CDR2 (LGHNT, FRNRAP) derive from the germline V gene.